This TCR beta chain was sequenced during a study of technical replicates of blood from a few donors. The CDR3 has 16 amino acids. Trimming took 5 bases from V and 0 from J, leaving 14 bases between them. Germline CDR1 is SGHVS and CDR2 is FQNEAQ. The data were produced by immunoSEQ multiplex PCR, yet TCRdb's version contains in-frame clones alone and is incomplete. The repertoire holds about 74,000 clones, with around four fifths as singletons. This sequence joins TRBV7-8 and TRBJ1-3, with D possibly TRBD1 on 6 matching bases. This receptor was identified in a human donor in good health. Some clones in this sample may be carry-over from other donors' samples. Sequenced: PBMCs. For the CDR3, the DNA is TGTGCCAGCAGCCCGTCGACAGGCGGCTCTGGAAACACCATATATTTT. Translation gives CASSPSTGGSGNTIYF. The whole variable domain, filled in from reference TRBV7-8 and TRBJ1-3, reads GAGVSQSPRYKVAKRGQDVALRCDPISGHVSLFWYQQALGQGPEFLTYFQNEAQLDKSGLPSDRFFAERPEGSVSTLKIQRTQQEDSAVYLCASSPSTGGSGNTIYFGEGSWLTVV.